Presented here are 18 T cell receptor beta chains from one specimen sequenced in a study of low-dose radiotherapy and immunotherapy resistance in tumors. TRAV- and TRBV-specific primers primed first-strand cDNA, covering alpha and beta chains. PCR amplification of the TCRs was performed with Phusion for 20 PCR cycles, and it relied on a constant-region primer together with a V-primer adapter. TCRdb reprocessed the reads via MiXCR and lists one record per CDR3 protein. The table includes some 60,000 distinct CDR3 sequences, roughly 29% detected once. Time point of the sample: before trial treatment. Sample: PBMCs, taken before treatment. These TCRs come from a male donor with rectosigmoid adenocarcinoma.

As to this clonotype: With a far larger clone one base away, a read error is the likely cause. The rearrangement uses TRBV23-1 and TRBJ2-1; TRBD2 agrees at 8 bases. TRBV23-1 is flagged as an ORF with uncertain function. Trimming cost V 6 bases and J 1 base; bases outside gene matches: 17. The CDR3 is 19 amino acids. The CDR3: CASSHPGLVGGPSYNEQFF. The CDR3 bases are TGCGCCAGCAGCCATCCGGGACTAGTGGGAGGGCCGTCCTACAATGAGCAGTTCTTC.

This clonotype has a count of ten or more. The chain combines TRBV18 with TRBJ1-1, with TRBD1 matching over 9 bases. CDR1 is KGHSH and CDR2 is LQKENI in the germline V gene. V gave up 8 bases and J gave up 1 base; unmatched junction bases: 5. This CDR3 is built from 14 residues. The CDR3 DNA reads TGTGCCAGCAGCAGGGGACAGGGGAACACTGAAGCTTTCTTT. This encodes CASSRGQGNTEAFF.

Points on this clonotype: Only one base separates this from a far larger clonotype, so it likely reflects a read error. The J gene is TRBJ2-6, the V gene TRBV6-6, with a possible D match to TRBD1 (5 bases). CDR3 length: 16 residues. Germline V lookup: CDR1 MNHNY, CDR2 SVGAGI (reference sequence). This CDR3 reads CGSSYEAGTGANVLTF. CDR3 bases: TGTGGCAGCAGTTACGAGGCAGGGACTGGGGCCAACGTCCTGACTTTC.

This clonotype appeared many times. CDR3 sequence (DNA): TGTGCCAGCAGTTTATCGGGGAATACGCAGTATTTT. The encoded protein is CASSLSGNTQYF. The chain links TRBV28 to TRBJ2-3, with D possibly being TRBD2 (5 bases). The CDR3 spans 12 residues. Germline-derived CDR1 and CDR2 are MDHEN and SYDVKM. V lost 1 base, J lost 7 bases, and 6 bases lay in between.

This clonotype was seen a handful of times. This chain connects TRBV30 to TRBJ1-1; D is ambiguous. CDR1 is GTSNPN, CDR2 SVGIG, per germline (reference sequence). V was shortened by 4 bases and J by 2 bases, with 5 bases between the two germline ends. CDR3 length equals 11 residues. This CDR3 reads CAWKGNTEAFF. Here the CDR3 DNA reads TGTGCCTGGAAGGGAAACACTGAAGCTTTCTTT.

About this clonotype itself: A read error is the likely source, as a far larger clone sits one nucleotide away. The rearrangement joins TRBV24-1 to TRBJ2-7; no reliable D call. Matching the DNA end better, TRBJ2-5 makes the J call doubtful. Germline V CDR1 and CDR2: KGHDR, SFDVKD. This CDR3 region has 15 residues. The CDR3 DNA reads TGTACCACCAGTGATACCACAGACGGTGGGGAGACCCAGTACTTC. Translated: CTTSDTTDGGETQYF.

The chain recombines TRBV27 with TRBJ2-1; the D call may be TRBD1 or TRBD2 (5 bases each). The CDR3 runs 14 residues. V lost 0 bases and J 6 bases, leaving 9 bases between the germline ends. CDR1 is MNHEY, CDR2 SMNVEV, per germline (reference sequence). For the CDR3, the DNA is TGTGCCAGCAGTTTATCGGCAGGGAGCAATGAGCAGTTCTTC. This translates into CASSLSAGSNEQFF.

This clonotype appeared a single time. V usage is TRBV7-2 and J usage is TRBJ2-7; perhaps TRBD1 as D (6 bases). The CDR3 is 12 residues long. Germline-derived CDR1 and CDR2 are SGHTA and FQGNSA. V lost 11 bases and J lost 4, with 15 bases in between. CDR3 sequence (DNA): TGTGCCGGGGCGATAGACAGGTACGAGCAGTACTTC. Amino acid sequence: CAGAIDRYEQYF.

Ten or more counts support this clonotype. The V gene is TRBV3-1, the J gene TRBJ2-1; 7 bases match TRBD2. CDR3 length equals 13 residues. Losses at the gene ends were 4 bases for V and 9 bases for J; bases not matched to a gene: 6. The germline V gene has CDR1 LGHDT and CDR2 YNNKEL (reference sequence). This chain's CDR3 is CASSRTSESEQFF. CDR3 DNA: TGTGCCAGCAGCCGTACTAGCGAGAGTGAGCAGTTCTTC.

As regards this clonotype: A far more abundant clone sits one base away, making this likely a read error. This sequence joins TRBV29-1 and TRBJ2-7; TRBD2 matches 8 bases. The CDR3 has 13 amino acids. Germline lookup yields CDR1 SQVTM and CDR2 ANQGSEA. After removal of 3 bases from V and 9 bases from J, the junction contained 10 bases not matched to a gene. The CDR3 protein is CSVDRASGFRQYF. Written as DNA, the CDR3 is TGCAGCGTTGATCGGGCTAGCGGGTTTCGGCAGTACTTC.

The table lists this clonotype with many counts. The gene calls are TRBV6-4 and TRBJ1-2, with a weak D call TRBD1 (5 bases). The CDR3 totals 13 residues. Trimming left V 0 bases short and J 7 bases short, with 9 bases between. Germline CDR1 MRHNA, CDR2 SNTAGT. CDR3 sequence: CASSDSERGGYTF. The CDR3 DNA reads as TGTGCCAGCAGTGACTCCGAGAGGGGTGGCTACACCTTC.

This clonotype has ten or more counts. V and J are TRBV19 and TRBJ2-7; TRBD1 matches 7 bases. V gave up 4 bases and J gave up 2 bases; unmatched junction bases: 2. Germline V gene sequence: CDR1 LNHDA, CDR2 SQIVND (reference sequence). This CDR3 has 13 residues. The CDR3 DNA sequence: TGTGCCAGTAGTAGGGACAGCCCCTACGAGCAGTACTTC. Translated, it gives CASSRDSPYEQYF.

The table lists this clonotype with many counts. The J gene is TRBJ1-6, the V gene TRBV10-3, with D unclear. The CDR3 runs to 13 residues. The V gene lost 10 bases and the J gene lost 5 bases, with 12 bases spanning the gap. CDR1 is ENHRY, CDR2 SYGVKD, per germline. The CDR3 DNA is TGTGCCACCAGGAGGCAGAATAATTCACCCCTCCACTTT. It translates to CATRRQNNSPLHF.

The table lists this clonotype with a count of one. CDR3 DNA: TGTGCCAGCAGCTCCCGGGACAGGGATCGAGACATTCAGTACTTC. Translated, it gives CASSSRDRDRDIQYF. The V call is TRBV5-4, the J call TRBJ2-4, with 9 bases aligning to TRBD1. CDR3 length: 15 amino acids. Germline V lookup: CDR1 SGHNT, CDR2 YYREEE (reference sequence). V lost 3 bases, J lost 8 bases, and 9 bases stayed unmatched.

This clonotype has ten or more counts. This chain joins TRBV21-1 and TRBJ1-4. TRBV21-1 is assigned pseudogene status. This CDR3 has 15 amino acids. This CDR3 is CASSKDKRVREKLFF. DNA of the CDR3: TGTGCCAGCAGCAAGGATAAGCGTGTCAGAGAAAAACTGTTTTTT.

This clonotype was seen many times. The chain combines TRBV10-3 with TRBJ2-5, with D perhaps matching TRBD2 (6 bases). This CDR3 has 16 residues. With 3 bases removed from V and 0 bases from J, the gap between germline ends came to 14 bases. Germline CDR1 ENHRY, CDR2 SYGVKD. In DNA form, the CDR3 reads TGTGCCATCAGTGACCAGGCGGGATTGTACCAAGAGACCCAGTACTTC. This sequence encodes CAISDQAGLYQETQYF.

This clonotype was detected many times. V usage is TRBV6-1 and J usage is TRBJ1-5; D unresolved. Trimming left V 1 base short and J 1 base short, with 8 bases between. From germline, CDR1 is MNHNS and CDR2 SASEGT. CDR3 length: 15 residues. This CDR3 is CASSEVGRSNQPQHF. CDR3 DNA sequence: TGTGCCAGCAGTGAAGTAGGGAGAAGCAATCAGCCCCAGCATTTT.

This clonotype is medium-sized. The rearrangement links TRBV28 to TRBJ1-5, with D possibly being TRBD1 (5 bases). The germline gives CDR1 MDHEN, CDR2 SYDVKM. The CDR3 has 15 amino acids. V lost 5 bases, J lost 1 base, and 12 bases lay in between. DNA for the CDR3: TGTGCCAGCAGTATGCAGGGTTGGAGCAATCAGCCCCAGCATTTT. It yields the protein CASSMQGWSNQPQHF.